This T cell receptor beta chain was sequenced for a study of CD8 T cells in ankylosing spondylitis. A single record per CDR3 protein comes from TCRdb applying MiXCR to the 5' RACE reads. The sample yields 35,000 to 40,000 distinct CDR3 sequences, more than 15% seen once. The CDR3 is made up of 16 amino acids. V dropped 0 bases and J dropped 7; count of bases not matched to a gene: 8. Germline assignment: CDR1 LGHNA and CDR2 YSLEER. This clonotype was found a few times. The source is a male donor with ankylosing spondylitis or in good health (not recorded which). The rearrangement joins TRBV4-3 to TRBJ2-1, with TRBD2 matching over 8 bases. Sequencing input: blood. The CDR3 DNA follows: TGCGCCAGCAGCCAAGATCGCCGGGGGGGCCTGAATGAGCAGTTCTTC. Translated, it gives CASSQDRRGGLNEQFF.